A single sample gave rise to the 29 T cell receptor beta chains below, sequenced in a study of cytomegalovirus exposure and HLA in healthy donors. PCR used 60 Vbeta primers and 13 Jbeta primers. Sequencing used immunoSEQ multiplex PCR; TCRdb keeps in-frame clones, though not all of them. The data show about 120,000 clones, with around 86% seen just once and 2% to 2.5% held by the top ten. Sequenced sample: PBMCs. Receptors were obtained from a young man in good health and CMV-seronegative.

This clone was observed a single time. One end of the junction fails to match germline, which may point to a read error. The V call is TRBV2, the J call TRBJ1-4; D may be TRBD1 (6 bases). From germline, CDR1 is SNHLY and CDR2 FYNNEI. The CDR3 is 13 amino acids. The CDR3 sequence is CASREGGDEKLFF. The CDR3 DNA reads as TGTGCCAGCAGGGAAGGGGGGGATGAAAAACTGTTTTTT.

The genes are TRBV5-6 and TRBJ2-5; D perhaps matches TRBD1 (6 bases). Per germline, CDR1 SGHDT and CDR2 YYEEEE. CDR3 length equals 15 residues. Trimming stripped 0 bases from V and 2 bases from J, with 11 bases between. CDR3 in amino acids: CASSLARGWQETQYF. In DNA form, the CDR3 reads TGTGCCAGCAGCTTGGCCAGGGGATGGCAAGAGACCCAGTACTTC.

A remark on this clone: One end of the junction varies from germline; a read error may be responsible. The chain uses TRBV5-1 and TRBJ2-5; TRBD2 matches at 8 bases. CDR3 length equals 15 residues. Looked up from germline, CDR1 is SGHRS and CDR2 is YFSETQ. The CDR3 here is CASTLALAVGETQYF. The CDR3 DNA follows: TGCGCCAGCACCTTGGCACTAGCGGTAGGAGAGACCCAGTACTTC.

The rearrangement uses TRBV2 and TRBJ1-6; the D is unclear. CDR3 size: 15 residues. Germline loops: CDR1 SNHLY, CDR2 FYNNEI. Trimming took off 7 bases at V and 7 bases at J, with 17 bases between the two ends. The DNA for the CDR3 is TGTGCCAGCAAAGCGAGGGTATCAGAGAATTCACCCCTCCACTTT. Amino acid sequence: CASKARVSENSPLHF.

CDR3 nucleotides: TGTGCCAGCAGCCCCCAGGAGGGCCGCACAGATACGCAGTATTTT. Protein sequence: CASSPQEGRTDTQYF. The rearrangement uses TRBV6-1 and TRBJ2-3; TRBD2 is a possible D gene (6 bases). Trimming left V 6 bases short and J 1 base short, with 14 bases between. The CDR3 length is 15 residues. Looked up from germline, CDR1 is MNHNS and CDR2 is SASEGT.

As DNA, the CDR3 is TGTGCCAGCAGTCCTCGGGACTTTGTTGGCGGCTACACCTTC. Protein: CASSPRDFVGGYTF. This rearrangement joins TRBV27 to TRBJ1-2; maybe TRBD1 (5 bases). V lost 5 bases and J lost 8, with 18 bases in between. The germline gives CDR1 MNHEY, CDR2 SMNVEV (reference sequence). The CDR3 spans 14 residues.

The rearrangement uses TRBV6-1 and TRBJ2-5; a weak D match, TRBD2 (6 bases). The CDR3 has 14 residues. V was trimmed by 4 bases and J by 4 bases, leaving 13 bases between them. Germline V CDR1 and CDR2: MNHNS, SASEGT. The CDR3, as DNA: TGTGCCAGCAGTGTGGAGGGGCCGGGAGAGACCCAGTACTTC. It encodes CASSVEGPGETQYF.

The chain joins TRBV7-2 to TRBJ2-7; 7 positions match TRBD1. Germline CDR1 is SGHTA and CDR2 is FQGNSA. V trimming: 5 bases; J trimming: 5 bases; junction bases outside the gene matches: 6. The CDR3 sequence is 13 residues long. The CDR3 is CASSPADRDEQYF. The CDR3 DNA follows: TGTGCCAGCAGCCCCGCCGACAGGGACGAGCAGTACTTC.

The chain has TRBV28 and TRBJ2-7, with 11 bases aligning to TRBD2. The DNA matches TRBJ2-1 better at its end, which makes the J call doubtful. The CDR3 is 19 residues long. Germline CDR1 reads MDHEN; CDR2 reads SYDVKM. DNA for the CDR3: TGTGCCAGCAGTTTGGGTTTAACACTAGCGGGGGACGGGTACAATGAGCAGTTCTTC. Translation: CASSLGLTLAGDGYNEQFF.

V usage is TRBV27 and J usage is TRBJ2-5; 8 nucleotides agree with TRBD1. Germline CDR1 is MNHEY and CDR2 is SMNVEV (reference sequence). This CDR3 contains 16 residues. V shed 5 bases, J shed 4 bases, and the junction held 12 bases outside the gene matches. CDR3: CASSARQGSARETQYF. Here the CDR3 DNA reads TGTGCCAGCAGTGCACGACAGGGGTCGGCGAGAGAGACCCAGTACTTC.

The CDR3 is CASSQDRDRTIPADEKLFF. The CDR3 nucleotides read TGCGCCAGCAGCCAAGATCGGGACAGGACTATACCGGCGGATGAAAAACTGTTTTTT. The chain recombines TRBV4-1 with TRBJ1-4, with 8 bases identical to TRBD1. With 0 bases clipped from V and 6 bases from J, the junction kept 15 bases outside the gene matches. Germline V gene data show CDR1 as MGHRA and CDR2 as YSYEKL. The CDR3 has 19 amino acids.

This clone showed up just once. The chain is built from TRBV9 and TRBJ1-3, with unresolved D. Germline-derived CDR1 and CDR2 are SGDLS and YYNGEE. This CDR3 comprises 14 residues. Trimming took off 3 bases at V and 0 bases at J, with 7 bases between the two ends. The CDR3 region has the DNA TGTGCCAGCAGCGGAGGGTCCTCTGGAAACACCATATATTTT. Its protein product is CASSGGSSGNTIYF.

The J gene is TRBJ1-1, the V gene TRBV2; D call uncertain. Germline CDR1 SNHLY, CDR2 FYNNEI. This CDR3 has 13 amino acids. Trimming removed 7 bases at V and 8 bases at J, with 17 bases between. CDR3 DNA sequence: TGTGCCAGCACCCCAGCTCGGGGTTCCGAAGCTTTCTTT. It specifies CASTPARGSEAFF. The variable domain in full, completed from reference TRBV2 and TRBJ1-1, reads EPEVTQTPSHQVTQMGQEVILRCVPISNHLYFYWYRQILGQKVEFLVSFYNNEISEKSEIFDDQFSVERPDGSNFTLKIRSTKLEDSAMYFCASTPARGSEAFFGQGTRLTVV.

The chain couples TRBV9 to TRBJ2-3; D is unclear. CDR1 and CDR2 from the germline V gene are SGDLS and YYNGEE. The V end was cut by 3 bases, the J end by 1 base, with 6 bases between. The CDR3 sequence is 13 residues long. In DNA, the CDR3 is TGTGCCAGCAGCGGACTCGGCACAGATACGCAGTATTTT. This sequence encodes CASSGLGTDTQYF.

The genes are TRBV14 and TRBJ2-7; 7 bases are shared with TRBD1. Germline trimming cut 3 bases from V and 2 bases from J; bases unmatched to any gene: 13. The CDR3 runs 17 residues. Germline values: CDR1 SGHDN, CDR2 FVKESK. CDR3 nucleotides: TGTGCCAGCAGCCAGATGGACGGGACAGCCCGAGCCTACGAGCAGTACTTC. Its translation is CASSQMDGTARAYEQYF.

This clone has a handful of counts. V usage is TRBV2 and J usage is TRBJ1-2, with 9 nucleotides matching TRBD1. Germline V lookup: CDR1 SNHLY, CDR2 FYNNEI. The CDR3 consists of 14 residues. With V trimmed by 9 bases and J by 5 bases, 10 bases remained unmatched. The CDR3, as DNA: TGTGCCAGACCCGGGACAGGGTATCGATATGGCTACACCTTC. Protein: CARPGTGYRYGYTF.

The rearrangement links TRBV5-4 to TRBJ1-1; D perhaps matches TRBD1 (5 bases). The CDR3 covers 15 residues. The V gene's germline CDR1 is SGHNT and CDR2 YYREEE (reference sequence). V was cut by 4 bases and J by 2 bases, with 15 bases left in between. The CDR3 is CASSPGGRTNTEAFF. CDR3 in DNA: TGTGCCAGCAGCCCAGGAGGGCGGACAAACACTGAAGCTTTCTTT.

The rearrangement links TRBV9 to TRBJ1-5; 7 bases match TRBD1. There are 15 residues in the CDR3. Germline values: CDR1 SGDLS, CDR2 YYNGEE. After removal of 0 bases from V and 9 bases from J, the junction contained 9 bases not matched to a gene. This chain's CDR3 is CASSVDWQGVGPQHF. CDR3 nucleotide sequence: TGTGCCAGCAGCGTAGACTGGCAGGGGGTCGGGCCCCAGCATTTT.

The chain carries TRBV28 and TRBJ1-1; 9 bases align to TRBD1. V lost 6 bases, J lost 1 base, and 6 bases stayed unmatched. The CDR3 runs to 15 residues. Germline lookup yields CDR1 MDHEN and CDR2 SYDVKM. Here the CDR3 reads CASSLPGQGNTEAFF. CDR3 coding DNA: TGTGCCAGCAGCTTGCCGGGACAGGGGAACACTGAAGCTTTCTTT.

This chain joins TRBV6-6 and TRBJ2-7; TRBD1 matches 7 bases. This CDR3 has 14 residues. Germline values: CDR1 MNHNY, CDR2 SVGAGI (reference sequence). V lost 4 bases, J lost 2 bases, and 5 bases stayed unmatched. The CDR3 sequence is CASSSRQGPYEQYF. The CDR3 bases are TGTGCCAGCAGTTCCCGACAGGGTCCCTACGAGCAGTACTTC.

The CDR3 DNA reads as TGTGCCAGCAGCCCACAAACTAGCTTCGAGGAGACCCAGTACTTC. Protein: CASSPQTSFEETQYF. The V call is TRBV7-2, the J call TRBJ2-5; weak D call: TRBD2 (6 bases). V shed 5 bases and J shed 5 bases, with 18 bases lying between them. This CDR3 is built from 15 residues. Germline V gene sequence: CDR1 SGHTA, CDR2 FQGNSA.

CDR3 nucleotides: TGTGCCAGCAGCTTAGATCACGGTCATGGCTACACCTTC. Translating gives CASSLDHGHGYTF. The rearrangement uses TRBV11-3 and TRBJ1-2; the D is unclear. Trimming stripped 0 bases from V and 6 bases from J, with 8 bases between. The germline V gene has CDR1 SGHNT and CDR2 YENEEA. The CDR3 is 13 amino acids.

V gene TRBV2 combines with J gene TRBJ2-1; possibly TRBD2 for D (6 bases). The V and J ends lost 1 base and 6 bases respectively, with 10 bases between them. Germline CDR1 SNHLY, CDR2 FYNNEI. This CDR3 spans 14 amino acids. The CDR3 DNA sequence: TGTGCCAGCAGTGAAGTTGCGGGGAGCAATGAGCAGTTCTTC. Its protein product is CASSEVAGSNEQFF.

A few counts support this clone. The rearrangement joins TRBV2 to TRBJ2-7; 9 bases fit TRBD1. The CDR3 sequence is 14 residues long. CDR1 SNHLY and CDR2 FYNNEI come from the germline V gene. Trimming took 6 bases from V and 5 from J; bases not matched to a gene: 8. Here the CDR3 DNA reads TGTGCCAGCAGGCAAACAGGGGGCAGCGACGAGCAGTACTTC. Translating gives CASRQTGGSDEQYF.

The chain carries TRBV11-3 and TRBJ2-1; 8 bases match TRBD2. With V trimmed by 5 bases and J by 2 bases, 5 bases remained unmatched. Per germline, CDR1 SGHNT and CDR2 YENEEA. CDR3 length equals 15 residues. The CDR3 reads CASSTGGAPYNEQFF. For the CDR3, the DNA is TGTGCCAGCAGCACCGGGGGGGCCCCCTACAATGAGCAGTTCTTC.

V is TRBV14 and J is TRBJ2-3; TRBD1 might be the D (5 bases). Germline CDR1 and CDR2: SGHDN and FVKESK. The ends were cut back, 0 bases at V and 4 bases at J, with 20 bases in the middle. This CDR3 has 18 amino acids. For the CDR3, the DNA is TGTGCCAGCAGCCAAGATCAAGAGTTGGACAAAAGGGCAGATACGCAGTATTTT. This encodes CASSQDQELDKRADTQYF.

This chain joins TRBV10-3 and TRBJ1-5; D is possibly TRBD1 (6 bases). This CDR3 contains 18 residues. Trimming stripped 2 bases from V and 1 base from J, with 18 bases between. Germline lookup yields CDR1 ENHRY and CDR2 SYGVKD. CDR3 sequence reads: CAISEPRGSIGSNQPQHF. The CDR3 DNA is TGTGCCATCAGTGAGCCCAGGGGCTCGATAGGGAGCAATCAGCCCCAGCATTTT.

V gene TRBV7-8 combines with J gene TRBJ2-3; tentative D call: TRBD2 (5 bases). Germline V lookup: CDR1 SGHVS, CDR2 FQNEAQ. The length of the CDR3 is 14 residues. Trimming pared 9 bases from V and 0 bases from J, leaving 13 bases between. CDR3 in DNA: TGTGCCAGTGCCCCTAGGACTAGCACAGATACGCAGTATTTT. It is translated as CASAPRTSTDTQYF.

In its sample, this clone was seen once. This sequence joins TRBV4-1 and TRBJ1-2; TRBD1 aligns across 9 bases. The CDR3 runs to 15 residues. Germline values: CDR1 MGHRA, CDR2 YSYEKL. The J segment lost 4 bases and the V segment lost 3 bases, leaving 6 bases of the junction unmatched. This chain's CDR3 is CASSQPGQGSYGYTF. The CDR3 DNA is TGCGCCAGCAGCCAGCCGGGACAGGGATCCTATGGCTACACCTTC.